Listed here are 9 T cell receptor beta chains from one sample, sequenced in a study of neurological immune-mediated disorders. In TCRdb, the 5' RACE reads were re-called with MiXCR into one record per CDR3 protein. The profile shows about 38,000 distinct CDR3 sequences, less than 9% of them singletons. The sequencing input was CD4+ T cells from blood. Receptor source: a man between 45 and 60 years old in good health.

The V and J genes are TRBV4-3 and TRBJ1-2; no reliable D call. V was cut by 0 bases and J by 1 base, with 6 bases left in between. CDR3 size: 14 residues. Germline assignment: CDR1 LGHNA and CDR2 YSLEER. CDR3 in DNA: TGCGCCAGCAGCCAAGAGTTGGATAACTATGGCTACACCTTC. It encodes CASSQELDNYGYTF.

This clonotype was recorded at least ten times. The chain has TRBV5-1 and TRBJ2-1; maybe TRBD1 (6 bases). In germline, CDR1 is SGHRS, CDR2 YFSETQ. CDR3 length equals 15 residues. Trimming stripped 4 bases from V and 7 bases from J, with 18 bases between. The CDR3 loop reads CASSLTGWVGNEQFF. CDR3 coding DNA: TGCGCCAGCAGCCTAACAGGGTGGGTAGGAAATGAGCAGTTCTTC.

This clonotype was observed many times. This chain joins TRBV20-1 and TRBJ2-2, with 8 bases aligning to TRBD2. J was trimmed by 5 bases and V by 0 bases; bases with no gene match: 5. The CDR3 totals 15 residues. Looked up from germline, CDR1 is DFQATT and CDR2 is SNEGSKA (reference sequence). The CDR3 loop is CSARDTGGPTGELFF. DNA for the CDR3: TGCAGTGCTAGAGATACGGGAGGGCCGACCGGGGAGCTGTTTTTT.

Many counts were recorded for this clonotype. This chain links TRBV28 with TRBJ1-2; D remains unclear. This CDR3 is built from 14 residues. CDR1 is MDHEN and CDR2 is SYDVKM in the germline V gene. V lost 5 bases to trimming and J lost 0 bases, with 10 bases between them. CDR3 sequence reads: CASSQGLSNYGYTF. Here the CDR3 DNA reads TGTGCCAGCAGTCAAGGGCTCTCTAACTATGGCTACACCTTC.

This clonotype appeared many times. The J gene is TRBJ1-1, the V gene TRBV5-4; D remains ambiguous. This CDR3 comprises 15 residues. Germline V gives CDR1 SGHNT, CDR2 YYREEE (reference sequence). Trimming cost V 0 bases and J 0 bases, with 9 bases left between them. CDR3 DNA: TGTGCCAGCAGCTTGGTGGCAGCCATGAACACTGAAGCTTTCTTT. Translation: CASSLVAAMNTEAFF.

This clonotype was observed many times. The J gene is TRBJ2-2, the V gene TRBV9, with D perhaps matching TRBD2 (5 bases). V was clipped by 8 bases and J by 2 bases, with 10 bases between them. Germline V lookup: CDR1 SGDLS, CDR2 YYNGEE. This CDR3 contains 13 residues. CDR3 region: CASGTGNTGELFF. Here the CDR3 DNA reads TGTGCCAGTGGTACGGGAAACACCGGGGAGCTGTTTTTT.

This clonotype was detected many times. The chain employs TRBV4-3 and TRBJ2-2; 8 bases are shared with TRBD2. This CDR3 contains 16 residues. V lost 0 bases to trimming and J lost 4 bases; unmatched junction nucleotides: 4. Germline V gene sequence: CDR1 LGHNA, CDR2 YSLEER. CDR3 loop: CASSQEAGGPTGELFF. DNA of the CDR3: TGCGCCAGCAGCCAAGAGGCGGGAGGACCCACCGGGGAGCTGTTTTTT.

Many counts were recorded for this clonotype. The chain links TRBV10-3 to TRBJ2-7, with D possibly called TRBD1 or TRBD2 (6 bases each). CDR3 length: 18 amino acids. Trimming removed 3 bases from V and 0 bases from J, with 21 bases in between. Germline V CDR1 and CDR2: ENHRY, SYGVKD. DNA for the CDR3: TGTGCCATCAGTGATTCCCTGTGGGGGGCGGGAAGCTCCTACGAGCAGTACTTC. Translated: CAISDSLWGAGSSYEQYF.

In its sample, this clonotype was seen many times. The chain links TRBV29-1 to TRBJ2-7; 10 bases line up with TRBD1. Germline CDR1 reads SQVTM; CDR2 reads ANQGSEA. This CDR3 spans 13 amino acids. With V trimmed by 4 bases and J by 9 bases, 9 bases remained unmatched. In DNA form, the CDR3 reads TGCAGCGTTGTTATCCAGACAGGGGGCCGGCAGTACTTC. Protein sequence: CSVVIQTGGRQYF.